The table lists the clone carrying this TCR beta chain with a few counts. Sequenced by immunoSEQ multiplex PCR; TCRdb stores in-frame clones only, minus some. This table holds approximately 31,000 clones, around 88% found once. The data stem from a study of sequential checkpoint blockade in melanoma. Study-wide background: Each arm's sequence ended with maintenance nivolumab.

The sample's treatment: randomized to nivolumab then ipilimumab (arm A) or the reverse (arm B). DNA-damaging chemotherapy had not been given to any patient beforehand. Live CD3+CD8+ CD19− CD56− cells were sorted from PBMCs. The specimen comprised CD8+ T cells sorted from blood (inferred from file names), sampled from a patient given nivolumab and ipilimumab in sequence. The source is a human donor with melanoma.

The CDR3 is CASSLEEGSGYTF. The CDR3 DNA reads TGTGCCAGCAGCTTAGAGGAGGGGTCGGGCTACACCTTC. The V and J genes are TRBV7-9 and TRBJ1-2, with D perhaps matching TRBD1 (5 bases). The CDR3 contains 13 residues. Germline CDR1 SEHNR, CDR2 FQNEAQ (reference sequence). V was clipped by 1 base and J by 8 bases, with 11 bases between them.